Given below is one T cell receptor beta chain in context. Using immunoSEQ multiplex PCR, the repertoire was profiled, and TCRdb retains in-frame clones only, with some absent. The sample includes around 50,000 clones, roughly 83% of them seen just once. These data are taken from a study of blood T cell repertoires in COVID-19. Study-wide context: PBMCs, B-cell-depleted T cells, or T cells provided the cDNA or gDNA that made up the material.

Germline V gene data show CDR1 as SGHKS and CDR2 as YYEKEE (reference sequence). Germline trimming cut 2 bases from V and 4 bases from J; bases unmatched to any gene: 8. This CDR3 has 15 amino acids. The chain uses TRBV5-5 and TRBJ2-5; TRBD1 agrees at 7 bases. This TCR was sampled from a human donor in a cohort sampled during active COVID-19. What was sequenced was peripheral blood. The CDR3 reads CASSFQGAGGETQYF. As DNA, the CDR3 is TGTGCCAGCAGCTTTCAGGGAGCAGGGGGAGAGACCCAGTACTTC.